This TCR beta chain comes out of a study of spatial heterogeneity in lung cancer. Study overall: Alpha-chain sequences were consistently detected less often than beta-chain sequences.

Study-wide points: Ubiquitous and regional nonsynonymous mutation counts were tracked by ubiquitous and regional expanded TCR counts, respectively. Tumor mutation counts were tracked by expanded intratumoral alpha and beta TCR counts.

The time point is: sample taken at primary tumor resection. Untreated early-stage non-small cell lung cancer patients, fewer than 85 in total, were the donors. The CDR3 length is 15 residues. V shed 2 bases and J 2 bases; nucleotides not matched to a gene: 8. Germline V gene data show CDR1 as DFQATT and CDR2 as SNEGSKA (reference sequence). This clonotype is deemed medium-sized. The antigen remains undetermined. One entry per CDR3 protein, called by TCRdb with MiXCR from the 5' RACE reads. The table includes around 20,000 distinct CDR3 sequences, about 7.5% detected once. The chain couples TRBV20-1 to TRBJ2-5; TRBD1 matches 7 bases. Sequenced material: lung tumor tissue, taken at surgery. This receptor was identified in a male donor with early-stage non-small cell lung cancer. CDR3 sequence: CSARPPRGQQETQYF. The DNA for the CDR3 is TGCAGTGCTAGACCCCCTAGGGGGCAGCAAGAGACCCAGTACTTC.